This record covers a single T cell receptor (beta chain). This clone was seen a single time. Its antigen is still unknown. Per-base qualities were not stored, and no clone one base away is much larger. The same CDR3 can be traced to other DNA sequences in this sample. Separate from the roughly 650-subject first cohort, the validation cohort of 120 subjects was the group to which the donors belonged. CDR1 and CDR2, per the germline V gene (reference sequence), are SEHNR and FQNEAQ. The V end loses 1 base and the J end loses 5 bases, and a stretch of 8 bases separates them. The CDR3 runs 13 residues from the cysteine to the phenylalanine. The CDR3 DNA has 39 bases and is translated from base 1. These data are taken from a study of cytomegalovirus exposure and HLA in healthy donors (dated by TCRdb to about 2017). Turning to the overall study: According to a later analysis, the roughly 120 validation repertoires were produced on the same platform as the approximately 620 repertoires of the first cohort. The study was designed to test whether signatures of past pathogen exposure could be identified by cataloging public T cell receptors. In addition to the first cohort of about 650 subjects, a separate validation cohort of under 150 different subjects was used. The study combined high-throughput TCR immunosequencing, statistical association of individual TCRs with disease status, and machine learning to predict cytomegalovirus infection status. The study at large found these results: In a later analysis, TCRs clustered in the first cohort were found to also tend to co-occur in the approximately 110 validation repertoires, with about 93% of cluster scores above 0. The classifier was reported to diagnose cytomegalovirus status with high specificity and sensitivity in both the original cohort and the validation cohort. While some public TCRs were present in many individuals, most TCR sequences turned up only very rarely across donors. A later analysis lacked HLA typing for the validation cohort, so it scored co-occurrence in that cohort across all 120 or so repertoires. Three of the identified cytomegalovirus-associated TCR beta chains were confirmed in vitro to be specific for cytomegalovirus antigens. The authors suggested that the approach could potentially be generalized to other disease states and immunological phenotypes. The study gave a list of 150 to 200 TCR beta chains associated with cytomegalovirus.

Library construction relied on the immunoSEQ multiplex PCR assay. On the authors' methods: A statistical classification framework was built for diagnosing cytomegalovirus status from the catalog of TCR beta chain sequences. What TCRdb holds here is the immuneACCESS table cut down to in-frame rearrangements. Part of the clones is not present; checked against another copy, under half of the missing clones reflect an unresolved V gene, and the others are unexplained. V, J and clone size are those of that table, while D and trimming were read from the DNA. The table for this sample lists tens of thousands of clones; around 97% of them were counted only once. 2% to 2.5% of the sample is held by the ten biggest clonotypes.

Source material: PBMCs. This clonotype was obtained from a man aged 18-30 years in good health and CMV-seronegative. This sequence uses TRBV7-9 and TRBJ1-2; the D gene cannot be named for sure. The CDR3: CASSLGGGYGYTF. The nucleotides are TGTGCCAGCAGCTTAGGAGGCGGGTATGGCTACACCTTC.